The clone carrying this T cell receptor beta chain was observed many times. Its antigen remains unidentified. Total RNA was extracted from unfractionated whole blood. The data belong to a study of human T cells and chemical hapten exposure. Study at large: Slight differences in pooled library volume were the main source of varying TCR yields across samples.

CDR3 size: 13 residues. Germline V gene data show CDR1 as MNHEY and CDR2 as SVGAGI. With 2 bases removed from V and 4 bases from J, the gap between germline ends came to 8 bases. Study-wide results and limits: Counts of TCRs above 1 in 1000 frequency stayed unchanged with DPC sensitization.

Separate cDNA molecules received unique molecular identifiers, which the library attached to them. The authors' processing: The number of TCRs in each sample had a median of around 96,000 and spanned roughly 23,224 to 750,000. One entry per CDR3 protein results from TCRdb running MiXCR on the 5' RACE reads. It is TCRdb's table, rather than the study itself, that gives the V and J calls and clone size. The data show 130,000 or so distinct CDR3 sequences, around 4.4% seen once. The clonotype originates from a female donor in good health. The chain combines TRBV6-5 with TRBJ1-1; D not certain. The CDR3 region is CASSYGRITEAFF. The DNA of the CDR3 is TGTGCCAGCAGTTACGGGAGAATCACTGAAGCTTTCTTT.